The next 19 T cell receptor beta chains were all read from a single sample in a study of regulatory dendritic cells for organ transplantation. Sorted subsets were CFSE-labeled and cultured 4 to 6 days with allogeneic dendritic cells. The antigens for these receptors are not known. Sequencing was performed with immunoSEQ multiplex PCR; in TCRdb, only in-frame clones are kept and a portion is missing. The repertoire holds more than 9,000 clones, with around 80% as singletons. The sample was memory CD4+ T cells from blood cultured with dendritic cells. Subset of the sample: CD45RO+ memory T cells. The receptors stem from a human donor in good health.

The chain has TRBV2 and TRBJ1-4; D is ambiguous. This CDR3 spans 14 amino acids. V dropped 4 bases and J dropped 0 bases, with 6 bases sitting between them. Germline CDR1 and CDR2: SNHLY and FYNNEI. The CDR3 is CASSGQATNEKLFF. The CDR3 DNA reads TGTGCCAGCAGTGGGCAGGCAACTAATGAAAAACTGTTTTTT.

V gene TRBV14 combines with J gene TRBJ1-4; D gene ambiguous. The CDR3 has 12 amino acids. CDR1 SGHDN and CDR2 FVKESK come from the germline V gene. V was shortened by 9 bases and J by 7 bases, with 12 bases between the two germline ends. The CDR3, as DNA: TGTGCCAGGGCTGGTTTAGGTGAAAAACTGTTTTTT. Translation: CARAGLGEKLFF.

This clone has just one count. CDR3 sequence (DNA): TGTGCCAGCAGCCCGACAGGGAACACCGGGGAGCTGTTTTTT. This translates into CASSPTGNTGELFF. This chain joins TRBV7-6 and TRBJ2-2, with D perhaps matching TRBD1 (6 bases). The CDR3 length is 14 residues. Trimming shortened V by 5 bases and J by 1 base, and 8 bases separated the two germline ends. CDR1 is SGHVS, CDR2 FNYEAQ, per germline.

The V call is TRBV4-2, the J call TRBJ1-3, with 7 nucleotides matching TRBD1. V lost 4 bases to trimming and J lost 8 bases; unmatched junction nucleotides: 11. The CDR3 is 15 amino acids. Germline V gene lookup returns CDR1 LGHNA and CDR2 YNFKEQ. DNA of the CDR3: TGTGCCAGCAGCCCAGTACAGGGGACGAGGGACACCATATATTTT. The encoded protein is CASSPVQGTRDTIYF.

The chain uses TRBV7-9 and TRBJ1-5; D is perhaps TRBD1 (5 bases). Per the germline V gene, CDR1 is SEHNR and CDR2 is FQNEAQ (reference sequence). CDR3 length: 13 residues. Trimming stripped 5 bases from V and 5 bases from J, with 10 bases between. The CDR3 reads CASSQGRDQPQHF. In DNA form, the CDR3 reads TGTGCCAGCAGCCAGGGACGAGATCAGCCCCAGCATTTT.

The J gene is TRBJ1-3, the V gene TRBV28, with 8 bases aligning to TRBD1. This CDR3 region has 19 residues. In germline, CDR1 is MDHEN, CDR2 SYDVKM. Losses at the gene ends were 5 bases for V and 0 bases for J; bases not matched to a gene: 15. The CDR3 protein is CASSPYSNGQGFSGNTIYF. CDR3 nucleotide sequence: TGTGCCAGCAGTCCCTATTCTAATGGACAGGGCTTCTCTGGAAACACCATATATTTT.

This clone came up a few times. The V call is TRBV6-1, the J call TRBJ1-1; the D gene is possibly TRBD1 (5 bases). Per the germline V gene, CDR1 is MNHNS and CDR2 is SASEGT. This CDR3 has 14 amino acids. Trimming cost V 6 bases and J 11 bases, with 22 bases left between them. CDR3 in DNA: TGTGCCAGCAGGGAGGGCCAGGGTGTGTTGCGGGCTTTCTTT. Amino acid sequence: CASREGQGVLRAFF.

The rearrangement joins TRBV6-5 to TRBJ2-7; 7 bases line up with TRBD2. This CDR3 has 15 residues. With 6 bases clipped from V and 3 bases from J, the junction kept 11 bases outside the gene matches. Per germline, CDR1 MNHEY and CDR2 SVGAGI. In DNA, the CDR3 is TGTGCCAGCAGCCGCACGGGGGGTTCTCACTACGAGCAGTACTTC. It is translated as CASSRTGGSHYEQYF.

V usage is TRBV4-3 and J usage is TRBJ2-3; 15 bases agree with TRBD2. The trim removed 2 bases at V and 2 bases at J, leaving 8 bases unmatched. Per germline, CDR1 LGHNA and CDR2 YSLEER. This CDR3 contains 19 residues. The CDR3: CASSQLGLAGGTFTDTQYF. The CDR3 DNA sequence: TGCGCCAGCAGCCAACTGGGACTAGCGGGGGGTACCTTCACAGATACGCAGTATTTT.

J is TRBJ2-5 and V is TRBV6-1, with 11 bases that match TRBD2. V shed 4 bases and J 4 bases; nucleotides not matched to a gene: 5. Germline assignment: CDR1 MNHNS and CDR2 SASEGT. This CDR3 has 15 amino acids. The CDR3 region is CASSGLAGLRETQYF. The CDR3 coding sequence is TGTGCCAGCAGTGGACTAGCGGGATTAAGAGAGACCCAGTACTTC.

CDR3: CASSAGSGSGEQYF. For the CDR3, the DNA is TGTGCCAGCAGCGCAGGTAGCGGGAGTGGGGAGCAGTACTTC. This chain uses TRBV9 with TRBJ2-7, with 9 positions matching TRBD2. The CDR3 is 14 amino acids. The V and J ends lost 3 bases and 7 bases, in that order; junction bases with no gene match: 8. Germline lookup yields CDR1 SGDLS and CDR2 YYNGEE. Filled out from reference TRBV9 and TRBJ2-7, the complete variable domain reads DSGVTQTPKHLITATGQRVTLRCSPRSGDLSVYWYQQSLDQGLQFLIQYYNGEERAKGNILERFSAQQFPDLHSELNLSSLELGDSALYFCASSAGSGSGEQYFGPGTRLTVT.

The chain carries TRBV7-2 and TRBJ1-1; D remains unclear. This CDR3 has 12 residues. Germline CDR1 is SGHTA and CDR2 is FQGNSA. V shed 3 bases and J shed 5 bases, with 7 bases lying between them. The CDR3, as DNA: TGTGCCAGCAGCTTTGATGGGACTGAAGCTTTCTTT. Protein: CASSFDGTEAFF. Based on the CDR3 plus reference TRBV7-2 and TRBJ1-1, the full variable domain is GAGVSQSPSNKVTEKGKDVELRCDPISGHTALYWYRQSLGQGLEFLIYFQGNSAPDKSGLPSDRFSAERTGGSVSTLTIQRTQQEDSAVYLCASSFDGTEAFFGQGTRLTVV.

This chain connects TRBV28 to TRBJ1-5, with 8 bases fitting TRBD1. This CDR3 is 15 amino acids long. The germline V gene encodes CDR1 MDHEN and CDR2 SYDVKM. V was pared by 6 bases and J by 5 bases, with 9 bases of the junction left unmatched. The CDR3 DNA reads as TGTGCCAGCAGCCCGAACGGACAGGGCGATCAGCCCCAGCATTTT. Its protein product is CASSPNGQGDQPQHF.

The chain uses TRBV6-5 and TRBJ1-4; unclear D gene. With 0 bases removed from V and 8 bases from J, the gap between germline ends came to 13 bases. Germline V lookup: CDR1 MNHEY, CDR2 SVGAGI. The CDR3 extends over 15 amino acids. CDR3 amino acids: CASSYSGGINEKLFF. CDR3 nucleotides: TGTGCCAGCAGTTACTCTGGAGGTATTAACGAAAAACTGTTTTTT.

DNA for the CDR3: TGTGCCAGAAGCTACGGACGGCTTGAAAAACTGTTTTTT. Its protein product is CARSYGRLEKLFF. The gene calls are TRBV5-3 and TRBJ1-4; D is unresolved. TRBV5-3 is flagged as an ORF with uncertain function. The CDR3 is 13 amino acids. Trimming shortened V by 3 bases and J by 7 bases, and 10 bases separated the two germline ends.

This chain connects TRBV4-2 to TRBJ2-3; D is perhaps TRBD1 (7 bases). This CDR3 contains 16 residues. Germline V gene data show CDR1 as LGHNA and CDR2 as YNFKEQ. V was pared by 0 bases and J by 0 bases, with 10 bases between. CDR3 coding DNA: TGTGCCAGCAGCCAAGATTCAGGGGGGAGCACAGATACGCAGTATTTT. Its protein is CASSQDSGGSTDTQYF.

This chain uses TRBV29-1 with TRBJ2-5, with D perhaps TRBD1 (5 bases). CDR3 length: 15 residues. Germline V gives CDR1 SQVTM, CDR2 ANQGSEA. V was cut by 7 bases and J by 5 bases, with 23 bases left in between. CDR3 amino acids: CSALHSGKGSETQYF. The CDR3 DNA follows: TGCAGCGCCCTACATTCAGGGAAGGGCAGCGAGACCCAGTACTTC.

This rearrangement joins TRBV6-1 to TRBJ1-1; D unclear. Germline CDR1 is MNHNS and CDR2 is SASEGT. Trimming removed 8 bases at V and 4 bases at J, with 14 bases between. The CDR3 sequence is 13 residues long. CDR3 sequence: CASAPIQGTEAFF. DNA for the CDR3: TGTGCCAGCGCTCCAATCCAAGGCACTGAAGCTTTCTTT.

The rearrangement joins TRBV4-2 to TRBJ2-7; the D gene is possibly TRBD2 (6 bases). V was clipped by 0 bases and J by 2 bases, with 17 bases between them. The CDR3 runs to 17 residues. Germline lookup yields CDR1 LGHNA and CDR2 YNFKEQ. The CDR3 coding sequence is TGTGCCAGCAGCCAAGACCTTTCCGGGAGAGGAACCTACGAGCAGTACTTC. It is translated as CASSQDLSGRGTYEQYF.